This is a list of T cell receptor beta chains from one sample in a study of blood T cell repertoires in COVID-19. Sequencing was performed with immunoSEQ multiplex PCR; in TCRdb, only in-frame clones are kept and a portion is missing. The table lists nearly 400,000 clones, nearly 90% of them singletons. Material for sequencing was PBMCs or T cells enriched from blood (not recorded which). Source of these receptors: a woman in her twenties or thirties who had recovered from COVID-19. Both conserved end residues are part of each CDR3. Each record gives: CDR3 length, D gene, V gene, J gene, clone size, CDR3 DNA, CDR3 protein. A D gene is named only where the DNA matches it firmly. Clone size is not always given. Where it is, it says once, few, many or a class for expanded clones.

CDR3 length: 14; D gene: .; V gene: TRBV9; J gene: TRBJ2-2; clone size: .; CDR3 DNA: TGTGCCAGCAGGGTACAGGGGAACACCGGGGAGCTGTTTTTT; CDR3 protein: CASRVQGNTGELFF
CDR3 length: 12; D gene: .; V gene: TRBV29-1; J gene: TRBJ2-7; clone size: few; CDR3 DNA: TGCAGCGTTGCCCCAGGTGGCTACGAGCAGTACTTC; CDR3 protein: CSVAPGGYEQYF
CDR3 length: 20; D gene: TRBD2; V gene: TRBV24-1; J gene: TRBJ2-3; clone size: once; CDR3 DNA: TGTGCCACCAGTGCAAGACCGGGACTAGCGGGGGAAGGCAGCACAGATACGCAGTATTTT; CDR3 protein: CATSARPGLAGEGSTDTQYF
CDR3 length: 15; D gene: .; V gene: TRBV11-2; J gene: TRBJ2-7; clone size: few; CDR3 DNA: TGTGCCAGCAGCTTAGATCATGGCGGGGTCTACGAGCAGTACTTC; CDR3 protein: CASSLDHGGVYEQYF
CDR3 length: 14; D gene: TRBD1; V gene: TRBV5-1; J gene: TRBJ2-7; clone size: .; CDR3 DNA: TGCGCCAGCAGGCATGGACAGGACTCCTACGAGCAGTACTTC; CDR3 protein: CASRHGQDSYEQYF
CDR3 length: 17; D gene: TRBD2; V gene: TRBV9; J gene: TRBJ2-1; clone size: few; CDR3 DNA: TGTGCCAGCAGCGTAGGGGTTTTGGGCGGGACTAGCAATGAGCAGTTCTTC; CDR3 protein: CASSVGVLGGTSNEQFF
CDR3 length: 14; D gene: .; V gene: TRBV10-1; J gene: TRBJ2-7; clone size: .; CDR3 DNA: TGCGCCAGCAGCCAGCAGGAAACCCCCTACGAGCAGTACTTC; CDR3 protein: CASSQQETPYEQYF
CDR3 length: 15; D gene: .; V gene: TRBV30; J gene: TRBJ1-6; clone size: .; CDR3 DNA: TGTGCCTGGAAGGCGATGACAGGCGAGATTCATCCCCTCCACTTT; CDR3 protein: CAWKAMTGEIHPLHF
CDR3 length: 15; D gene: TRBD2; V gene: TRBV7-8; J gene: TRBJ2-1; clone size: .; CDR3 DNA: TGTGCCAGCAGCGCCCGGGGGGGCCTAAGCAATGAGCAGTTCTTC; CDR3 protein: CASSARGGLSNEQFF
CDR3 length: 17; D gene: TRBD1; V gene: TRBV18; J gene: TRBJ2-6; clone size: .; CDR3 DNA: TGTGCCAGCTCCTTCGGACAGGCGGCGTTAGGGGCCAACGTCCTGACTTTC; CDR3 protein: CASSFGQAALGANVLTF
CDR3 length: 15; D gene: TRBD1; V gene: TRBV7-9; J gene: TRBJ2-1; clone size: .; CDR3 DNA: TGTGCCAGCAGCTTAGGAGAAACAGGGGGCGATGAGCAGTTCTTC; CDR3 protein: CASSLGETGGDEQFF
CDR3 length: 16; D gene: .; V gene: TRBV7-2; J gene: TRBJ1-1; clone size: once; CDR3 DNA: TGTGCCAGCAGCTTAGATCGGGCGGGGAAGAACACTGAAGCTTTCTTT; CDR3 protein: CASSLDRAGKNTEAFF
CDR3 length: 15; D gene: TRBD1; V gene: TRBV18; J gene: TRBJ1-1; clone size: few; CDR3 DNA: TGTGCCAGCTCAGCGACAGGGCAGGCGTACACTGAAGCTTTCTTT; CDR3 protein: CASSATGQAYTEAFF
CDR3 length: 15; D gene: TRBD1; V gene: TRBV24-1; J gene: TRBJ1-4; clone size: .; CDR3 DNA: TGTGCCACCAGTGACCCGGGACAGGGTTCTGAAAAACTGTTTTTT; CDR3 protein: CATSDPGQGSEKLFF
CDR3 length: 13; D gene: .; V gene: TRBV24-1; J gene: TRBJ2-3; clone size: .; CDR3 DNA: TGTGCCACCAGTGATTTCGGCACAGATACGCAGTATTTT; CDR3 protein: CATSDFGTDTQYF
CDR3 length: 12; D gene: .; V gene: TRBV12-3/TRBV12-4; J gene: TRBJ2-5; clone size: .; CDR3 DNA: TGTGCCAGCAGAGGGGGGGTAGAGACCCAGTACTTC; CDR3 protein: CASRGGVETQYF
CDR3 length: 19; D gene: TRBD2; V gene: TRBV27; J gene: TRBJ2-1; clone size: .; CDR3 DNA: TGTGCCAGCAGTTTATACCCAGCGGGGGGACTAAACCACGGAAATGAGCAGTTCTTC; CDR3 protein: CASSLYPAGGLNHGNEQFF
CDR3 length: 15; D gene: TRBD2; V gene: TRBV11-1; J gene: TRBJ2-7; clone size: .; CDR3 DNA: TGTGCCAGCAGCTCAACTAGCGGGGGTACCTACGAGCAGTACTTC; CDR3 protein: CASSSTSGGTYEQYF
CDR3 length: 16; D gene: TRBD1; V gene: TRBV5-5; J gene: TRBJ2-2; clone size: .; CDR3 DNA: TGTGCCAGCAGCTTGCGGAGACAGGGGAACACCGGGGAGCTGTTTTTT; CDR3 protein: CASSLRRQGNTGELFF
CDR3 length: 16; D gene: TRBD1; V gene: TRBV6-2/TRBV6-3; J gene: TRBJ2-3; clone size: .; CDR3 DNA: TGTGCCAGCAGTTACTTAGGGACAGGGTTTGTATATACGCAGTATTTT; CDR3 protein: CASSYLGTGFVYTQYF
CDR3 length: 15; D gene: TRBD2; V gene: TRBV5-1; J gene: TRBJ2-5; clone size: .; CDR3 DNA: TGCGCCAGCAGCGAGGGACTAGCGGGAGAAGAGACCCAGTACTTC; CDR3 protein: CASSEGLAGEETQYF
CDR3 length: 14; D gene: .; V gene: TRBV5-1; J gene: TRBJ2-5; clone size: .; CDR3 DNA: TGCGCCAGCAGCTCGGTTGGGGGCGCGGAGACCCAGTACTTC; CDR3 protein: CASSSVGGAETQYF
CDR3 length: 12; D gene: .; V gene: TRBV30; J gene: TRBJ1-2; clone size: .; CDR3 DNA: TGTGCCTGGAGTCACAGGGTGGATGGCTACACCTTC; CDR3 protein: CAWSHRVDGYTF
CDR3 length: 15; D gene: TRBD1; V gene: TRBV7-8; J gene: TRBJ1-1; clone size: once; CDR3 DNA: TGTGCCAGCAGCTTAGGGTGGGCAGGGGGCACTGAAGCTTTCTTT; CDR3 protein: CASSLGWAGGTEAFF
CDR3 length: 15; D gene: TRBD1; V gene: TRBV2; J gene: TRBJ1-3; clone size: .; CDR3 DNA: TGTGCCAGCAAGCGGGGACAGGGAACTGGAAACACCATATATTTT; CDR3 protein: CASKRGQGTGNTIYF
CDR3 length: 14; D gene: TRBD1; V gene: TRBV7-6; J gene: TRBJ1-1; clone size: .; CDR3 DNA: TGTGCCAGCAGCCGGACAGGGTGGGCGCAGGGAGCTTTCTTT; CDR3 protein: CASSRTGWAQGAFF
CDR3 length: 14; D gene: .; V gene: TRBV19; J gene: TRBJ1-2; clone size: .; CDR3 DNA: TGTGCCAGTAGCCCCGGACTGTTCGGTTATGGCTACACCTTC; CDR3 protein: CASSPGLFGYGYTF
CDR3 length: 14; D gene: .; V gene: TRBV27; J gene: TRBJ1-4; clone size: .; CDR3 DNA: TGTGCCAGCACCTCCTATGCAACTAATGAAAAACTGTTTTTT; CDR3 protein: CASTSYATNEKLFF
CDR3 length: 17; D gene: TRBD2; V gene: TRBV7-8; J gene: TRBJ2-1; clone size: .; CDR3 DNA: TGTGCCAGCAGCTTAGGCATTTTAGCGGGGGTATACAATGAGCAGTTCTTC; CDR3 protein: CASSLGILAGVYNEQFF
CDR3 length: 16; D gene: .; V gene: TRBV19; J gene: TRBJ2-1; clone size: .; CDR3 DNA: TGTGCCAGTAACCAAAGATTTAACAGGGCGGGCAATGAGCAGTTCTTC; CDR3 protein: CASNQRFNRAGNEQFF
CDR3 length: 17; D gene: TRBD1; V gene: TRBV19; J gene: TRBJ1-2; clone size: .; CDR3 DNA: TGTGCCAGTAGTCCTACCCTATATCAGGGGGCCGGCTATGGCTACACCTTC; CDR3 protein: CASSPTLYQGAGYGYTF